This entry features one TCR beta chain sequence. V was clipped by 2 bases and J by 1 base, with 8 bases between them. This CDR3 has 14 amino acids. Germline V gene data show CDR1 as LNHDA and CDR2 as SQIVND (reference sequence). The data were obtained in a study of blood T cell repertoires in COVID-19. Produced via immunoSEQ multiplex PCR; TCRdb's table is partial and in-frame only. The data contain 200,000 to 250,000 clones, around 88% of them singletons. The clonotype originates from an elderly man with acute or convalescent COVID-19. The sample consisted of peripheral blood. The rearrangement uses TRBV19 and TRBJ1-1; D ambiguous. CDR3 amino acids: CASSITAENTEAFF. The CDR3 DNA is TGTGCCAGTAGTATAACGGCGGAGAACACTGAAGCTTTCTTT.